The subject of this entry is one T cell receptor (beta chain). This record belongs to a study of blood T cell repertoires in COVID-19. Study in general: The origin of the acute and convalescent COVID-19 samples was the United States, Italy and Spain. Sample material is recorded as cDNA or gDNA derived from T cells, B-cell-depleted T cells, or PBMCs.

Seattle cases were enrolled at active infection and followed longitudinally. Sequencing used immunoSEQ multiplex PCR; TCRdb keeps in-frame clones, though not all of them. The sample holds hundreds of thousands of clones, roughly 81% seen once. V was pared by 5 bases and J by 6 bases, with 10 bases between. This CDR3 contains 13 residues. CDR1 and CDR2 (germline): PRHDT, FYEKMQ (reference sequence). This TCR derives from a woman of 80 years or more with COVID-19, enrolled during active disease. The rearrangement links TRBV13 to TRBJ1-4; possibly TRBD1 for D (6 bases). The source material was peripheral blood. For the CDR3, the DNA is TGTGCCAGCAGCCGTAACAGGGATGAAAAACTGTTTTTT. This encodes CASSRNRDEKLFF.